The clone carrying this TCR beta chain was counted between two and nine times. Antigen unknown. V lost 3 bases and J 2 bases, leaving 8 bases between the germline ends. CDR3 length: 14 residues. Per germline, CDR1 SNHLY and CDR2 FYNNEI. This entry is derived from a study of blood T cells in healthy people across ages. Study-wide results and limits: The recorded TCR beta diversity per million T cells decreased in a roughly linear manner with age. When set beside aged donors, long-lived donors presented more naive CD4+ cells and higher diversity.

A J-beta primer mix and a sample-barcoded 5' primer were used in a second PCR of roughly 6 to 11 cycles. Every cDNA molecule carried a tag from a template-switch adaptor bearing 12 random nucleotides. One entry per CDR3 protein results from TCRdb running MiXCR on the 5' RACE reads. The sample yields about 680,000 distinct CDR3 sequences, 45% to 50% seen once. Every sample had a minimum of 6 million PBMCs isolated. Sequences were obtained from blood. The rearrangement uses TRBV2 and TRBJ2-1; a possible D gene is TRBD1 (6 bases). This clonotype originated in a woman in her sixties in good health. The chain's CDR3 is CASSENRAYNEQFF. For the CDR3, the DNA is TGTGCCAGCAGTGAGAACAGGGCCTACAATGAGCAGTTCTTC.